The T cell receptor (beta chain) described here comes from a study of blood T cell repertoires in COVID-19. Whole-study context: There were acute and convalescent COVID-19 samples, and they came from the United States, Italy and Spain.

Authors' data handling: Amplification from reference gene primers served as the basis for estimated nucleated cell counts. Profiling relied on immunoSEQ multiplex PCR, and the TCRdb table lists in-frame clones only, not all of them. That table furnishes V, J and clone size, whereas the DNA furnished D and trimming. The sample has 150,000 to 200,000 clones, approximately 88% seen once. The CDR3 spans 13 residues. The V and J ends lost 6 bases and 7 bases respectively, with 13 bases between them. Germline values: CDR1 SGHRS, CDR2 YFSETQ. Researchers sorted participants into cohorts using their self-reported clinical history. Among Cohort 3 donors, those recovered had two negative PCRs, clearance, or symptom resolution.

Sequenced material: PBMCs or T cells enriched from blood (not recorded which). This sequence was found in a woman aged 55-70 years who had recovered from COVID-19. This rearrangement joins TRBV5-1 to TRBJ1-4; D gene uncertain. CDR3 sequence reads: CASTRGSSEKLFF. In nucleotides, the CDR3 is TGCGCCAGCACCAGAGGTTCAAGTGAAAAACTGTTTTTT.